The present entry profiles one T cell receptor (beta chain) with its context. Its matching antigen is unknown. The germline V and J ends were trimmed by 5 bases and 6 bases, with 14 bases remaining between them. The CDR3 contains 14 residues. CDR1 and CDR2 from the germline V gene are MGHRA and YSYEKL. The assay was immunoSEQ multiplex PCR, and TCRdb's table has in-frame clones only and misses some. This repertoire shows around 100,000 clones, roughly 91% found once; its top ten account for 4% to 5.5%. The data derive from a study of T cell responses to AZD1222 COVID-19 vaccine. Whole-study results and caveats: Two AZD1222 doses significantly raised spike-specific TCR breadth and depth over controls. All repertoire sampling was performed exclusively after the peak T cell response.

J is TRBJ2-1 and V is TRBV4-1; D is unresolved. The receptor was derived from an adult in good health. The material was peripheral blood, obtained on day 0 of AZD1222 vaccination. CDR3 in DNA: TGCGCCAGCAGCGGAGTTGCCGTCGGCAATGAGCAGTTCTTC. Amino acid sequence: CASSGVAVGNEQFF.